The T cell receptor beta chain under discussion was sequenced for a study of shared clonotypes between healthy human individuals. Study details: Aged between 18 and 49, the donors were a couple of women and three men. Findings and limits, study-wide: Naive CD4 clonotypes were shared across several donors at roughly 5%.

Notes on this clone: Its antigen is undetermined.

This table comes from immunoSEQ multiplex PCR, and its TCRdb copy is limited to in-frame clones, with some not included. The data show about 1.5 million clones, with 95% to 99% seen just once and around 0.47% held by the top ten. Trimming shortened V by 6 bases and J by 5 bases, and 10 bases separated the two germline ends. CDR1 and CDR2 (germline): LGHNT, FRNRAP. The CDR3 length is 12 residues. This receptor was obtained from a man under 40 in good health. Material: naive CD4+ T cells sorted from blood. Subset in this sample: CD45RA+ positively selected. This sequence joins TRBV12-5 and TRBJ2-5, with D perhaps matching TRBD2 (5 bases). Here the CDR3 DNA reads TGTGCTAGTGGACGGGATCACGAGACCCAGTACTTC. Encoded protein: CASGRDHETQYF. Full variable domain (remainder filled in from reference TRBV12-5 and TRBJ2-5): DARVTQTPRHKVTEMGQEVTMRCQPILGHNTVFWYRQTMMQGLELLAYFRNRAPLDDSGMPKDRFSAEMPDATLATLKIQPSEPRDSAVYFCASGRDHETQYFGPGTRLLVL.